The 6 T cell receptor beta chains reported below all come from one sample, sequenced in a study of T cell repertoires in cytomegalovirus infection. Using its own MiXCR run on the reads, TCRdb lists one record per CDR3 protein. Of under 300,000 distinct CDR3 sequences in the sample, 15% to 20% were seen once. Sequencing was carried out using CD8+ T cells from PBMCs. These receptors were taken from a human donor in good health (CMV status not recorded). Some clones in this sample may be carry-over from other donors' samples.

This clonotype was recorded many times. The rearrangement joins TRBV7-6 to TRBJ2-1; D is unclear. Per germline, CDR1 SGHVS and CDR2 FNYEAQ. Trimming cost V 0 bases and J 6 bases, with 6 bases left between them. The CDR3 has 13 amino acids. CDR3 sequence (DNA): TGTGCCAGCAGCTTAGCTGCGAGCAATGAGCAGTTCTTC. It yields the protein CASSLAASNEQFF.

The rearrangement joins TRBV5-1 to TRBJ2-1; D is unresolved. This CDR3 spans 15 amino acids. CDR1 SGHRS and CDR2 YFSETQ come from the germline V gene. The ends were cut back, 0 bases at V and 8 bases at J, with 15 bases in the middle. The CDR3 sequence is CASSLEARTNDEQFF. The CDR3 DNA reads TGCGCCAGCAGCTTGGAGGCCAGGACCAACGATGAGCAGTTCTTC.

The rearrangement uses TRBV10-3 and TRBJ1-1; perhaps TRBD1 as D (5 bases). Deletions cut 2 bases from V and 4 bases from J, with 11 bases between. The CDR3 covers 14 residues. Germline V gives CDR1 ENHRY, CDR2 SYGVKD. DNA of the CDR3: TGTGCCATCAGTGAGGCAGGGACGGGCACTGAAGCTTTCTTT. Its protein product is CAISEAGTGTEAFF.

The CDR3 reads CASSYGTTPATDTQYF. The CDR3 DNA is TGTGCCAGCAGTTACGGGACAACCCCTGCCACAGATACGCAGTATTTT. The gene calls are TRBV6-5 and TRBJ2-3, with D perhaps TRBD1 (6 bases). The germline V gene encodes CDR1 MNHEY and CDR2 SVGAGI. Trimming removed 2 bases at V and 2 bases at J, with 14 bases between. This CDR3 contains 16 residues.

This clonotype appeared a few times. V is TRBV10-3 and J is TRBJ2-7; D is unclear. The germline CDR1 and CDR2 sequences are ENHRY and SYGVKD. Trimming removed 3 bases from V and 0 bases from J, with 15 bases in between. The CDR3 runs 16 residues. The CDR3 sequence is CAISDRGSRLSYEQYF. The CDR3 DNA sequence: TGTGCCATCAGTGATAGAGGATCGCGCCTCTCCTACGAGCAGTACTTC.

The chain has TRBV28 and TRBJ2-2, with a weak D call TRBD1 (5 bases). The CDR3 covers 15 residues. V was trimmed by 6 bases and J by 4 bases, leaving 15 bases between them. CDR1 is MDHEN, CDR2 SYDVKM, per germline. In DNA form, the CDR3 reads TGTGCCAGCAGCCTCACGGGCAGGGCCACCGGGGAGCTGTTTTTT. Translation gives CASSLTGRATGELFF.